This TCR beta chain was found in a study of blood T cell repertoires in COVID-19. There are 14 residues in the CDR3. The V gene lost 0 bases and the J gene lost 5 bases, with 10 bases spanning the gap. Looked up from germline, CDR1 is KGHSH and CDR2 is LQKENI. Here immunoSEQ multiplex PCR was the method, and the copy in TCRdb shows in-frame clones only, minus some. The table has approximately 68,000 clones, over 80% seen once. This receptor was identified in a human donor in a cohort sampled during active COVID-19. Sequencing input: peripheral blood. V gene TRBV18 combines with J gene TRBJ2-5; TRBD2 is a possible D gene (6 bases). CDR3 in amino acids: CASSPPGSEETQYF. The CDR3 DNA reads TGTGCCAGCTCACCACCCGGGAGCGAGGAGACCCAGTACTTC.